This T cell receptor (beta chain) was recovered during a study of PD-1 blockade in classical Hodgkin lymphoma (TCRdb year 2020). Some background on the complete study: Nivolumab dosing was 3 mg/kg intravenously every 2 weeks, continuing until either disease progression or unacceptable toxicity. The study used TCR beta sequencing and CyTOF to define a peripheral blood immune signature of response to PD-1 blockade in classical Hodgkin lymphoma.

With regard to this clone: No antigen is known for it. The sample holds no much larger clone one base away, and base qualities are not on file.

Deletion took 5 bases off V and 1 base off J, with a span of 12 bases between the germline ends. The CDR3 measures 15 amino acids from cysteine to phenylalanine. CDR3 DNA only is kept here, 45 bases in frame from base 1. The germline V gene gives CDR1 as MGHDK and CDR2 as SYGVNS. The sample's time point, from its label and the paper: cycle 1 day 1 (C1D1), immediately before nivolumab initiation. Relapse after autologous stem cell transplantation had occurred in all trial patients, and cohorts A, B and C were distinguished by prior brentuximab vedotin exposure. A Miltenyi CD8+ T cell isolation kit was used for magnetic negative selection to purify CD8+ T cells from thawed PBMCs. The trial cohort included 50 to 70 patients with relapsed/refractory classical Hodgkin lymphoma, and each patient had a best overall response of complete response, partial response or progressive disease. In the multi-cohort phase II CheckMate 205 trial, trial patients received single-agent nivolumab. An independent review committee assessed best overall response by applying the 2007 International Working Group response criteria. Trial PBMCs were collected immediately before nivolumab initiation (C1D1) and during therapy at cycle 2 day 1 and cycle 4 day 1. Peripheral blood was collected in 8 mL Vacutainer Cell Preparation Tubes, from which PBMCs were isolated by centrifugation and then cryopreserved. Purified CD4+ and CD8+ fractions were prepared only for cases where an additional PBMC sample was available. Magnetically labelled cells were depleted on LS columns in a quadroMACS separator, and the flow-through was collected as the purified fraction.

Overall results and qualifications from the work: By C4D1, a significant rise was seen in CD4+ TCR diversity but not in CD8+ TCR diversity (p=0.0027 vs p=0.16), and the rise was most apparent among complete responders (p=0.02). Baseline TCR diversity was reported as lower in newly diagnosed patients than in healthy donors, and lower still in relapsed/refractory patients. Baseline diversity similar to that of newly diagnosed patients was observed in trial patients achieving complete response, whereas significantly lower diversity was observed in partial responders and progressors. The study covered only a single clinical trial cohort, and the causes of the repertoire differences, possibly disease activity or prior therapy, were still not defined. Lower diversity was seen in patients whose nivolumab began less than 1 year after ASCT, and these patients were left out of later analyses so that immune reconstitution would not confound the results.

Genomic DNA was isolated using the Qiagen DNeasy kit from unsorted PBMCs as well as from negatively selected CD4+ and CD8+ fractions. Amplification of TCR beta CDR3 regions was done by immunoSEQ multiplex PCR with primers that anneal to V and J segments. A synthetic immune receptor repertoire was used to minimize amplification bias, and any remaining bias was removed computationally after sequencing. The published analysis was carried out like this. Custom Python scripts were used to quantify repertoire diversity as the Shannon entropy index. The unsorted, CD4+ and CD8+ repertoires were each analyzed separately, with the exception of combined analyses, where CD4+ and CD8+ sequences were merged in silico. Clonal expansion was defined as at least a 2-fold frequency increase after treatment relative to C1D1, with a pseudocount of 0.5 for undetected baseline clones. Clones with 0 or 1 copy at C1D1 were defined as singleton clones, while clones with 2 or more copies were defined as non-singleton clones. Clones expanded in unsorted samples were annotated as CD4+, CD8+ or unknown by matching protein sequences in sorted samples from the same patient. Wilcoxon tests on paired samples were used to test changes in diversity from C1D1 to C4D1. TCRdb took over this immuneACCESS table, retaining in-frame rearrangements with V and J assigned. Such tables are incomplete; in checked studies, under half of the missing clones stem from an unresolved V gene, and the remainder is unexplained. V and J calls and clone size are as listed in that table; D and trimming were resolved from the DNA. Present in this sample are approximately 10,000 clones, approximately 88% of which were seen just once. Around 42% of the sample goes to the ten largest clones.

The receptor comes from a human donor with classical Hodgkin lymphoma. The sample consisted of CD8+ T cells from blood, taken at baseline. The chain was built from TRBV25-1 and TRBJ1-5; perhaps TRBD1 is the D gene, with 6 bases matching. The sequenced DNA is TGTGCCAGCAGTTTAATTCAGGGGAGCAATCAGCCCCAGCATTTT. Its translation reads: CASSLIQGSNQPQHF.